This TCR beta chain emerged from a study of blood T cell repertoires in COVID-19 (dated by TCRdb to about 2020). Regarding the research as a whole: Samples covering the acute and convalescent phases of COVID-19 were provided by collaborators in the United States, Italy and Spain. The prospective study material was composed of cDNA or gDNA derived from T cells, B-cell-depleted T cells, or PBMCs. Deeply sampled blood TCRbeta repertoires from subjects exposed to, actively infected with, or recovered from COVID-19 were included in the dataset. The repertoires were released in a freely available public database meant as a resource for research on the immune response to SARS-CoV-2. Samples came from the ongoing ImmuneRACE study (first 160 participants) plus 1,254 subjects from 6 global collaborators. The sample metadata nearly always contained a de-identified subject ID, COVID-19 status, age in years and sex. Where available, HLA class I and class II types were obtained from metadata supplied by the sample provider rather than from assay-based typing. Results the study describes overall, beyond this receptor: The quantity of clinical and demographic metadata differed by source and by participant and was supplied without curation.

The collaborating institutions used their own protocols to collect whole blood in K2EDTA tubes. For TCRbeta analysis, collaborator samples were shipped as frozen whole blood, as isolated PBMCs, or as DNA extracted from either sample type. TCRbeta CDR3 regions were amplified from genomic DNA using the immunoSEQ Assay, a bias-controlled multiplex PCR. For the original study's pipeline: Within the assay, amplification of reference gene primers was used to estimate how many nucleated cells each sample contained. To quantify the absolute abundance of each unique TCRbeta CDR3 rearrangement, sequence reads were collapsed and filtered. For each sample, productive Simpson clonality was calculated as the square root of Simpson's diversity index over productive rearrangements. TCRdb holds this immuneACCESS table with in-frame rearrangements only. Some clones are missing; in checked studies, unresolved V genes explain under half, and the rest has no known cause. Clonal size and the V and J genes are those of that table, whereas D and trimming came from the DNA. The sample table shows around 67,000 clones, and around 88% are seen once. The ten largest clonotypes hold 1.9% of the sample.

Relative to germline, V is missing 4 bases and J is missing 4 bases, with 11 bases of the junction outside any gene match. The CDR3 sequence holds 15 residues, the cysteine and phenylalanine included. Solely the CDR3 DNA is kept, with 45 bases framed from the first base. CDR1 is given as SGHRS and CDR2 as YFSETQ, both from the germline V gene. With respect to this clone: This receptor's antigen is unknown. Per-nucleotide qualities are absent, and no much larger clonotype sits a single base away.

What was sequenced was peripheral blood. The clonotype was recovered from a woman older than 75 with active or convalescent COVID-19. The rearranged chain carries TRBV5-1 and TRBJ2-7; 7 central nucleotides agree with TRBD2. In nucleotide form, the sequence is TGCGCCAGCAGCCCTCTGCCTAGCGGAACTTACGAGCAGTACTTC. Translated, it reads CASSPLPSGTYEQYF. Extended through the reference TRBV5-1 and TRBJ2-7 proteins, this CDR3 yields the full variable domain: KAGVTQTPRYLIKTRGQQVTLSCSPISGHRSVSWYQQTPGQGLQFLFEYFSETQRNKGNFPGRFSGRQFSNSRSEMNVSTLELGDSALYLCASSPLPSGTYEQYFGPGTRLTVT.